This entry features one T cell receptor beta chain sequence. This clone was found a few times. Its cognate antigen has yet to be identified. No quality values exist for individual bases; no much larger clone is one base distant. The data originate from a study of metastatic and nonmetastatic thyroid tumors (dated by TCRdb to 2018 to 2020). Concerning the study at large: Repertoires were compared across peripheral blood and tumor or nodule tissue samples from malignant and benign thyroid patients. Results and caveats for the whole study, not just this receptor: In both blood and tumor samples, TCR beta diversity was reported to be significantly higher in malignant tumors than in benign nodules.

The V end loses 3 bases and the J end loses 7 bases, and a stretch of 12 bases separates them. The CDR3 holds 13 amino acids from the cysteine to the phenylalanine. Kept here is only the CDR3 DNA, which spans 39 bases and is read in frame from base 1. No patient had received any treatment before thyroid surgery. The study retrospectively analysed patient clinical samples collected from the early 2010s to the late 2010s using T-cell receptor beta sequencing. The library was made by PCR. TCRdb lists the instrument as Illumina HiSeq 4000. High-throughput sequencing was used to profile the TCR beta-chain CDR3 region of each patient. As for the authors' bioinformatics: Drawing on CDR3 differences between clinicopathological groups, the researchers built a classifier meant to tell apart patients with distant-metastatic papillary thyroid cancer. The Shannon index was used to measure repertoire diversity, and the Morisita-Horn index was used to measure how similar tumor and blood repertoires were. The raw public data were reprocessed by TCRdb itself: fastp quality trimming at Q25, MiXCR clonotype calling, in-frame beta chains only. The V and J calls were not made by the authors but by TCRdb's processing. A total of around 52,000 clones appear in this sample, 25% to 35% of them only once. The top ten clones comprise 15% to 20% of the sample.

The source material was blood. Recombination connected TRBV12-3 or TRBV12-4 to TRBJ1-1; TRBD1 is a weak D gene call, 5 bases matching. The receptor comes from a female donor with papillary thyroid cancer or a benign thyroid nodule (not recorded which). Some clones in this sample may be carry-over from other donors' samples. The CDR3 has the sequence CASSFYDRFEAFF. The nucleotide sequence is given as TGTGCCAGCAGTTTTTACGACAGATTTGAAGCTTTCTTT.